Each of the 24 T cell receptor beta chains below was sequenced from the same sample in a study of shared clonotypes between healthy human individuals. Sequencing used immunoSEQ multiplex PCR; TCRdb keeps in-frame clones, though not all of them. The sample lists hundreds of thousands of clones, around 74% seen once, with over 1.5% in the top ten. The sample comprised memory CD4+ T cells sorted from blood. Subset here: CD45RA-negative fraction. All receptors derive from a woman in her 30s in good health.

The sample holds a few counts of this clone. The chain has TRBV7-9 and TRBJ1-2; 8 positions agree with TRBD1. This CDR3 spans 14 amino acids. Germline-derived CDR1 and CDR2 are SEHNR and FQNEAQ (reference sequence). V trimming: 5 bases; J trimming: 8 bases; junction bases outside the gene matches: 10. CDR3 nucleotide sequence: TGTGCCAGCAGCCCGGACCTGGACAGGGCCGGCTACACCTTC. It specifies CASSPDLDRAGYTF.

This clone was counted once. This chain uses TRBV9 with TRBJ2-7, with 8 bases that match TRBD2. With V trimmed by 4 bases and J by 3 bases, 12 bases remained unmatched. In germline, CDR1 is SGDLS, CDR2 YYNGEE. The CDR3 consists of 16 residues. CDR3 DNA sequence: TGTGCCAGCAGCCCTCACCAGGCGGGACTAGACTACGAGCAGTACTTC. Protein sequence: CASSPHQAGLDYEQYF.

V and J are TRBV18 and TRBJ1-1; 8 positions match TRBD1. The V gene's germline CDR1 is KGHSH and CDR2 LQKENI. This CDR3 is built from 14 residues. Trimming at V came to 5 bases and at J to 6 bases, leaving 8 bases not matched to a gene. The CDR3 protein is CASSKQGARAEAFF. CDR3 nucleotide sequence: TGTGCCAGCTCAAAGCAGGGGGCGAGGGCTGAAGCTTTCTTT. The full variable domain, completed using reference TRBV18 and TRBJ1-1, is NAGVMQNPRHLVRRRGQEARLRCSPMKGHSHVYWYRQLPEEGLKFMVYLQKENIIDESGMPKERFSAEFPKEGPSILRIQQVVRGDSAAYFCASSKQGARAEAFFGQGTRLTVV.

CDR3 region: CASPSRDRGLTGELFF. DNA for the CDR3: TGCGCCAGCCCCTCCCGGGACAGGGGTCTAACCGGGGAGCTGTTTTTT. The J gene is TRBJ2-2, the V gene TRBV23-1; 10 bases map to TRBD1. TRBV23-1 is an ORF, and what it does is uncertain. V trimming: 8 bases; J trimming: 5 bases; junction bases outside the gene matches: 11. The CDR3 is 16 amino acids.

The rearrangement links TRBV5-8 to TRBJ1-4; perhaps TRBD1 as D (5 bases). Germline CDR1 reads SGHTS; CDR2 reads YDEGEE. The length of the CDR3 is 15 residues. Trimming stripped 0 bases from V and 5 bases from J, with 11 bases between. CDR3 residues: CASSLGQTPNEKLFF. CDR3 DNA sequence: TGTGCCAGCAGCTTGGGACAGACTCCAAATGAAAAACTGTTTTTT.

The chain combines TRBV7-6 with TRBJ2-5; a possible D gene is TRBD2 (6 bases). Trimming left V 0 bases short and J 5 bases short, with 13 bases between. This CDR3 has 15 amino acids. Germline V gives CDR1 SGHVS, CDR2 FNYEAQ. This chain's CDR3 is CASSLAGRDWETQYF. DNA for the CDR3: TGTGCCAGCAGCTTAGCAGGTCGGGACTGGGAGACCCAGTACTTC.

As for this clone: This specimen includes other DNA sequences encoding the same CDR3. V usage is TRBV19 and J usage is TRBJ1-4; D remains ambiguous. This CDR3 is 15 amino acids long. V dropped 1 base and J dropped 0 bases, with 6 bases sitting between them. Germline CDR1 reads LNHDA; CDR2 reads SQIVND (reference sequence). As DNA, the CDR3 is TGTGCCAGTAGTATAGTAACGACAACTAATGAAAAACTGTTTTTT. It encodes CASSIVTTTNEKLFF.

This chain connects TRBV27 to TRBJ2-7, with 7 bases that match TRBD1. The CDR3 length is 15 residues. The V gene end was trimmed by 5 bases and the J gene end by 3 bases; junction bases not matched to a gene: 10. The germline CDR1 and CDR2 sequences are MNHEY and SMNVEV (reference sequence). Here the CDR3 reads CASSRSRQGVYEQYF. CDR3 in DNA: TGTGCCAGCAGTCGTAGCCGACAGGGAGTCTACGAGCAGTACTTC.

V usage is TRBV13 and J usage is TRBJ1-3; D call uncertain. The ends were cut back, 0 bases at V and 5 bases at J, with 8 bases in the middle. The length of the CDR3 is 14 residues. Germline values: CDR1 PRHDT, CDR2 FYEKMQ (reference sequence). The CDR3 DNA sequence: TGTGCCAGCAGCTTAGGGGGAATGCGAAACACCATATATTTT. Protein sequence: CASSLGGMRNTIYF.

This clone was observed a few times. V usage is TRBV5-5 and J usage is TRBJ1-2; D is ambiguous. Germline lookup yields CDR1 SGHKS and CDR2 YYEKEE (reference sequence). The CDR3 length is 13 residues. With 0 bases removed from V and 8 bases from J, the gap between germline ends came to 11 bases. In nucleotides, the CDR3 is TGTGCCAGCAGCTTGGAATCAGGAGGGGGCTACACCTTC. It specifies CASSLESGGGYTF. Based on the CDR3 plus reference TRBV5-5 and TRBJ1-2, the full variable domain is DAGVTQSPTHLIKTRGQQVTLRCSPISGHKSVSWYQQVLGQGPQFIFQYYEKEERGRGNFPDRFSARQFPNYSSELNVNALLLGDSALYLCASSLESGGGYTFGSGTRLTVV.

The chain is built from TRBV18 and TRBJ2-7; D remains unclear. Germline CDR1 reads KGHSH; CDR2 reads LQKENI. Trimming left V 3 bases short and J 3 bases short, with 9 bases between. CDR3 length: 13 amino acids. This chain's CDR3 is CASSPPGYYEQYF. CDR3 DNA sequence: TGTGCCAGCTCACCTCCCGGGTACTACGAGCAGTACTTC.

The chain is built from TRBV27 and TRBJ2-7; TRBD1 or TRBD2 may be the D gene (5 bases each). CDR3 size: 14 residues. Trimming left V 1 base short and J 7 bases short, with 14 bases between. Germline loops: CDR1 MNHEY, CDR2 SMNVEV (reference sequence). The CDR3 region is CASSLWGSTGEQYF. DNA of the CDR3: TGTGCCAGCAGTTTATGGGGCAGCACGGGGGAGCAGTACTTC.

This clone has only one observation. CDR3 DNA sequence: TGCGCCAGCAGCCAAGAGAGGACAGGTATCACAGATACGCAGTATTTT. Translated, it gives CASSQERTGITDTQYF. The chain links TRBV4-1 to TRBJ2-3, with 7 bases matching TRBD1. The CDR3 runs to 16 residues. V lost 0 bases to trimming and J lost 2 bases; unmatched junction nucleotides: 5. CDR1 is MGHRA and CDR2 is YSYEKL in the germline V gene.

This chain joins TRBV11-2 and TRBJ2-6, with a weak D call TRBD2 (6 bases). Deletions cut 2 bases from V and 4 bases from J, with 12 bases between. CDR1 and CDR2 from the germline V gene are SGHAT and FQNNGV. CDR3 length: 16 amino acids. The CDR3 is CASSLQLAPGANVLTF. The CDR3, as DNA: TGTGCCAGCAGCTTACAACTAGCTCCCGGGGCCAACGTCCTGACTTTC. The full variable domain, completed using reference TRBV11-2 and TRBJ2-6, is EAGVAQSPRYKIIEKRQSVAFWCNPISGHATLYWYQQILGQGPKLLIQFQNNGVVDDSQLPKDRFSAERLKGVDSTLKIQPAKLEDSAVYLCASSLQLAPGANVLTFGAGSRLTVL.

The chain links TRBV5-1 to TRBJ1-4; 10 bases map to TRBD1. V shed 4 bases, J shed 7 bases, and the junction held 1 base outside the gene matches. Germline-derived CDR1 and CDR2 are SGHRS and YFSETQ. The CDR3 runs 13 residues. This CDR3 reads CASSRDRGEKLFF. The CDR3 coding sequence is TGCGCCAGCAGCCGGGACAGGGGTGAAAAACTGTTTTTT. Variable domain in full (rest from reference TRBV5-1 and TRBJ1-4): KAGVTQTPRYLIKTRGQQVTLSCSPISGHRSVSWYQQTPGQGLQFLFEYFSETQRNKGNFPGRFSGRQFSNSRSEMNVSTLELGDSALYLCASSRDRGEKLFFGSGTQLSVL.

The rearrangement links TRBV28 to TRBJ1-5, with D hard to call. Germline assignment: CDR1 MDHEN and CDR2 SYDVKM. CDR3 length: 17 residues. V was cut by 6 bases and J by 7 bases, with 25 bases left in between. CDR3 DNA sequence: TGTGCCAGCAGCCATCCCCCTATTCGTGTAAAGGACCAGCCCCAGCATTTT. As protein: CASSHPPIRVKDQPQHF. Using reference TRBV28 and TRBJ1-5 for the parts outside the CDR3, the full variable domain is DVKVTQSSRYLVKRTGEKVFLECVQDMDHENMFWYRQDPGLGLRLIYFSYDVKMKEKGDIPEGYSVSREKKERFSLILESASTNQTSMYLCASSHPPIRVKDQPQHFGDGTRLSIL.

The rearrangement links TRBV6-1 to TRBJ2-5, with D tentatively TRBD1 or TRBD2 (6 bases each). The CDR3 runs to 15 residues. CDR1 is MNHNS and CDR2 is SASEGT in the germline V gene. V shed 5 bases and J shed 1 base, with 14 bases lying between them. The CDR3 region is CASSSWGAGQETQYF. CDR3 nucleotides: TGTGCCAGCAGTTCGTGGGGGGCAGGCCAAGAGACCCAGTACTTC.

This clone was seen a handful of times. The rearrangement uses TRBV11-2 and TRBJ1-1; no clear D gene. From germline, CDR1 is SGHAT and CDR2 FQNNGV. Trimming cost V 1 base and J 6 bases, with 9 bases left between them. The CDR3 has 13 residues. The CDR3 region is CASSLGGVPEAFF. The DNA for the CDR3 is TGTGCCAGCAGCTTAGGAGGCGTGCCTGAAGCTTTCTTT.

The chain employs TRBV29-1 and TRBJ2-7, with TRBD2 matching 14 bases. The junction had 6 bases not matched to a gene; V was cut back by 5 bases and J by 3 bases. Looked up from germline, CDR1 is SQVTM and CDR2 is ANQGSEA. This CDR3 contains 15 residues. DNA for the CDR3: TGCAGCGTTCGAGAGGGACTAGCGGGAGACTACGAGCAGTACTTC. Its translation is CSVREGLAGDYEQYF.

The rearrangement uses TRBV5-6 and TRBJ1-5; D possibly corresponds to TRBD1 (6 bases). The germline CDR1 and CDR2 sequences are SGHDT and YYEEEE. CDR3 length equals 14 residues. The V end was cut by 1 base, the J end by 7 bases, with 12 bases between. The DNA for the CDR3 is TGTGCCAGCAGCTTGTTCCTCGGGGGCCAGCCCCAGCATTTT. Amino acids: CASSLFLGGQPQHF. The entire variable domain, with the rest obtained from reference TRBV5-6 and TRBJ1-5, is as follows: DAGVTQSPTHLIKTRGQQVTLRCSPKSGHDTVSWYQQALGQGPQFIFQYYEEEERQRGNFPDRFSGHQFPNYSSELNVNALLLGDSALYLCASSLFLGGQPQHFGDGTRLSIL.

The chain uses TRBV13 and TRBJ2-1, with TRBD2 matching 12 bases. The CDR3 contains 17 residues. After removal of 0 bases from V and 8 bases from J, the junction contained 8 bases not matched to a gene. Germline V gene data show CDR1 as PRHDT and CDR2 as FYEKMQ (reference sequence). The CDR3 protein is CASSLGGLAGFGDEQFF. DNA of the CDR3: TGTGCCAGCAGCTTAGGCGGACTAGCGGGATTTGGCGATGAGCAGTTCTTC.

The chain is built from TRBV2 and TRBJ1-1; possible D gene TRBD1, 6 bases. Trimming stripped 6 bases from V and 4 bases from J, with 12 bases between. Germline CDR1 is SNHLY and CDR2 is FYNNEI. This CDR3 contains 13 residues. CDR3 amino acids: CASRAGAGTEAFF. The CDR3 coding sequence is TGTGCCAGCAGAGCAGGGGCGGGCACTGAAGCTTTCTTT.

This chain connects TRBV6-5 to TRBJ2-3, with 8 bases that match TRBD2. The ends lost 0 bases at V and 8 bases at J; junction bases unmatched: 10. The CDR3 contains 16 residues. Germline CDR1 reads MNHEY; CDR2 reads SVGAGI. The DNA for the CDR3 is TGTGCCAGCAGTTACTCGCAGCGGGAGATTTCGGTTACGCAGTATTTT. The encoded protein is CASSYSQREISVTQYF.

This clone was recorded a few times. This chain links TRBV5-1 with TRBJ2-2; no clear D. Germline V gene data show CDR1 as SGHRS and CDR2 as YFSETQ. CDR3 length: 13 amino acids. The germline V and J ends were trimmed by 2 bases and 3 bases, with 5 bases remaining between them. As DNA, the CDR3 is TGCGCCAGCAGCTTTCGGGACACCGGGGAGCTGTTTTTT. Residues: CASSFRDTGELFF. Supplemented by reference TRBV5-1 and TRBJ2-2, the full variable domain reads KAGVTQTPRYLIKTRGQQVTLSCSPISGHRSVSWYQQTPGQGLQFLFEYFSETQRNKGNFPGRFSGRQFSNSRSEMNVSTLELGDSALYLCASSFRDTGELFFGEGSRLTVL.